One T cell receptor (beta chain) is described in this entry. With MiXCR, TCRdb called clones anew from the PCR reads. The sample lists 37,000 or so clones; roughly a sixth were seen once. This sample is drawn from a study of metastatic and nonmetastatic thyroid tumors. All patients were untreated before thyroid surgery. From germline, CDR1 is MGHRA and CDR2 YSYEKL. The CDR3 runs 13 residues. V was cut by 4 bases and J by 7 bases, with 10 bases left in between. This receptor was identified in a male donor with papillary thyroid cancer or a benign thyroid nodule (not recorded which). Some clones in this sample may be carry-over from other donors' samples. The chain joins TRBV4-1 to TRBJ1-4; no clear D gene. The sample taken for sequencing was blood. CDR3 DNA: TGCGCCAGCAGCCGGGATCAAACTGAAAAACTGTTTTTT. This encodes CASSRDQTEKLFF.